This TCR beta chain was found in a study of blood T cell repertoires in COVID-19. Overall study context: Samples came from the United States, Italy and Spain, spanning acute and convalescent COVID-19.

Measured with immunoSEQ multiplex PCR; TCRdb has only the in-frame clones, and not every one. The profile shows about 30,000 clones, 90% to 95% of them singletons. The V gene's germline CDR1 is SNHLY and CDR2 FYNNEI. This CDR3 contains 16 residues. With V trimmed by 5 bases and J by 2 bases, 8 bases remained unmatched. Sequenced material: peripheral blood. V is TRBV2 and J is TRBJ2-3; the match to TRBD2 covers 9 bases. This clonotype was sampled from a man between 60 and 75 years old with active or convalescent COVID-19. The CDR3 nucleotides are TGTGCCAGCAGTAGCGGGGGGCGATCCTCCACAGATACGCAGTATTTT. It yields the protein CASSSGGRSSTDTQYF.